The 27 T cell receptor beta chains below all came from one sample that was sequenced in a study of high-grade serous ovarian cancer treatment subgroups. Tumor samples were taken before definitive surgery or chemotherapy. Profiling relied on immunoSEQ multiplex PCR, and the TCRdb table lists in-frame clones only, not all of them. The sample gives 30,000 to 40,000 clones, around three quarters of which show up once; roughly 3% is in the top ten. The sample was tumor tissue. The source is a human donor with high-grade serous ovarian cancer.

The genes are TRBV10-3 and TRBJ2-1; possibly TRBD2 for D (5 bases). CDR3 size: 19 residues. Trimming took 0 bases from V and 0 from J, leaving 18 bases between them. Germline V gene data show CDR1 as ENHRY and CDR2 as SYGVKD. The CDR3 region is CAISESELGGLASYNEQFF. The CDR3, as DNA: TGTGCCATCAGTGAGTCGGAGTTGGGCGGCCTAGCCTCCTACAATGAGCAGTTCTTC.

The rearrangement links TRBV5-1 to TRBJ2-5; a possible D gene is TRBD2 (7 bases). The germline CDR1 and CDR2 sequences are SGHRS and YFSETQ. With 1 base removed from V and 5 bases from J, the gap between germline ends came to 15 bases. This CDR3 contains 15 residues. The CDR3 nucleotides are TGCGCCAGCAGCTTGACACAGGGAGGGTTGGAGACCCAGTACTTC. This encodes CASSLTQGGLETQYF.

The V call is TRBV19, the J call TRBJ2-3, with 8 positions matching TRBD1. Looked up from germline, CDR1 is LNHDA and CDR2 is SQIVND (reference sequence). V trimming: 6 bases; J trimming: 6 bases; junction bases outside the gene matches: 11. The CDR3 contains 15 residues. CDR3 loop: CASSPGQGARDTQYF. The CDR3 bases are TGTGCCAGTAGCCCCGGGCAGGGGGCCCGCGATACGCAGTATTTT.

This sequence joins TRBV7-9 and TRBJ2-6, with TRBD1 identical over 8 bases. This CDR3 region has 17 residues. Per the germline V gene, CDR1 is SEHNR and CDR2 is FQNEAQ (reference sequence). Trimming cost V 3 bases and J 1 base; bases outside gene matches: 5. DNA for the CDR3: TGTGCCAGCAGCTTCCTGGACAGGGCGTCTGGGGCCAACGTCCTGACTTTC. Translation: CASSFLDRASGANVLTF.

This chain uses TRBV7-6 with TRBJ2-3; maybe TRBD1 (6 bases). Germline V gives CDR1 SGHVS, CDR2 FNYEAQ. The CDR3 extends over 18 amino acids. Trimming pared 3 bases from V and 0 bases from J, leaving 19 bases between. The CDR3, as DNA: TGTGCCAGCAGCTTGGCGGACAGCCTAATACCTAGCACAGATACGCAGTATTTT. It specifies CASSLADSLIPSTDTQYF.

This chain uses TRBV7-9 with TRBJ2-4; the D gene is possibly TRBD1 (5 bases). The CDR3 contains 16 residues. Germline loops: CDR1 SEHNR, CDR2 FQNEAQ (reference sequence). Trimming took off 2 bases at V and 0 bases at J, with 11 bases between the two ends. This chain's CDR3 is CASSLMRQLAKNIQYF. For the CDR3, the DNA is TGTGCCAGCAGCTTAATGAGACAGCTAGCCAAAAACATTCAGTACTTC.

V and J are TRBV19 and TRBJ2-3; D gene uncertain. CDR1 LNHDA and CDR2 SQIVND come from the germline V gene (reference sequence). This CDR3 is 13 amino acids long. V lost 7 bases to trimming and J lost 2 bases, with 10 bases between them. The DNA of the CDR3 is TGTGCCAGTAAGACACTCTACACAGATACGCAGTATTTT. This sequence encodes CASKTLYTDTQYF.

This chain joins TRBV4-3 and TRBJ2-7; a weak D match, TRBD2 (5 bases). Germline V CDR1 and CDR2: LGHNA, YSLEER. The CDR3 extends over 17 amino acids. The V and J ends lost 0 bases and 0 bases respectively, with 15 bases between them. The CDR3 nucleotides read TGCGCCAGCAGCCAAGAAATCACCAGCGGAGGCTCCTACGAGCAGTACTTC. This gives the protein CASSQEITSGGSYEQYF.

V gene TRBV4-3 combines with J gene TRBJ2-5, with 8 bases lining up with TRBD2. The V segment lost 0 bases and the J segment 5 bases; nucleotides outside the gene matches: 5. The CDR3 consists of 15 residues. CDR1 and CDR2 (germline): LGHNA, YSLEER. The CDR3 here is CASSQDVSGSETQYF. CDR3 in DNA: TGCGCCAGCAGCCAAGACGTGAGCGGGAGTGAGACCCAGTACTTC.

The chain employs TRBV7-2 and TRBJ2-7, with D tentatively TRBD1 (6 bases). The V and J ends lost 5 bases and 4 bases respectively, with 9 bases between them. Germline V gene data show CDR1 as SGHTA and CDR2 as FQGNSA. The CDR3 has 12 amino acids. The CDR3 spells CASSETGYEQYF. The CDR3 nucleotides read TGTGCCAGCAGCGAAACAGGGTACGAGCAGTACTTC.

This clone has only one observation. This sequence joins TRBV19 and TRBJ2-3; tentatively, D is TRBD1 (5 bases). Trimming left V 6 bases short and J 1 base short, with 17 bases between. Looked up from germline, CDR1 is LNHDA and CDR2 is SQIVND (reference sequence). This CDR3 has 16 residues. CDR3 DNA: TGTGCCAGTAGCGCCGACAGCAGCCCAGGCACAGATACGCAGTATTTT. It is translated as CASSADSSPGTDTQYF.

The chain recombines TRBV30 with TRBJ2-2, with D possibly being TRBD1 (7 bases). The CDR3 extends over 15 amino acids. Germline V gene sequence: CDR1 GTSNPN, CDR2 SVGIG (reference sequence). V lost 1 base to trimming and J lost 5 bases, with 14 bases between them. CDR3 DNA sequence: TGTGCCTGGAGTGACAGGGGACTCACAACCGGGGAGCTGTTTTTT. Translated: CAWSDRGLTTGELFF.

This clone was seen more than once but under ten times. V usage is TRBV5-1 and J usage is TRBJ2-3; no firm D call. Per germline, CDR1 SGHRS and CDR2 YFSETQ. V was pared by 2 bases and J by 5 bases, with 6 bases between. The CDR3 spans 12 residues. The chain's CDR3 is CASSLQKDTQYF. The CDR3 coding sequence is TGCGCCAGCAGCTTACAGAAAGATACGCAGTATTTT.

The chain carries TRBV7-9 and TRBJ2-3; 9 bases line up with TRBD2. CDR3 length: 14 residues. Unmatched junction bases numbered 5, after V lost 4 bases and J lost 6 bases. The germline V gene has CDR1 SEHNR and CDR2 FQNEAQ (reference sequence). The CDR3 DNA reads as TGTGCCAGCAGCTCCATAGCGGGAGTTGATACGCAGTATTTT. This codes for CASSSIAGVDTQYF. The full variable domain, in which reference TRBV7-9 and TRBJ2-3 provide the parts outside the CDR3, is DTGVSQNPRHKITKRGQNVTFRCDPISEHNRLYWYRQTLGQGPEFLTYFQNEAQLEKSRLLSDRFSAERPKGSFSTLEIQRTEQGDSAMYLCASSSIAGVDTQYFGPGTRLTVL.

This chain links TRBV2 with TRBJ1-2; no firm D call. Germline-derived CDR1 and CDR2 are SNHLY and FYNNEI. V was clipped by 4 bases and J by 5 bases, with 14 bases between them. The CDR3 runs 14 residues. The CDR3 sequence: CASSVNSLSYGYTF. The CDR3 region has the DNA TGTGCCAGCAGTGTTAACTCTCTTTCGTATGGCTACACCTTC.

This clone has just a few counts. This rearrangement joins TRBV2 to TRBJ2-1; possibly TRBD1 for D (5 bases). The CDR3 covers 13 residues. Trimming shortened V by 10 bases and J by 0 bases, and 10 bases separated the two germline ends. The germline gives CDR1 SNHLY, CDR2 FYNNEI. Here the CDR3 reads CATGHSSYNEQFF. Here the CDR3 DNA reads TGTGCCACCGGACACAGCTCCTACAATGAGCAGTTCTTC.

The CDR3 spells CASGVTRANEQFF. The CDR3 nucleotides are TGTGCCAGCGGAGTTACACGGGCCAATGAGCAGTTCTTC. The chain employs TRBV6-6 and TRBJ2-1; the D is unclear. The germline V and J ends were trimmed by 8 bases and 6 bases, with 14 bases remaining between them. The CDR3 extends over 13 amino acids. CDR1 and CDR2 from the germline V gene are MNHNY and SVGAGI (reference sequence).

This clone has a handful of counts. This CDR3 is CASSKNTEPDQPQHF. The CDR3 DNA is TGTGCCAGCAGCAAGAACACGGAACCCGATCAGCCCCAGCATTTT. J is TRBJ1-5 and V is TRBV28; D remains ambiguous. Germline loops: CDR1 MDHEN, CDR2 SYDVKM. The CDR3 covers 15 residues. The germline V and J ends were trimmed by 6 bases and 5 bases, with 17 bases remaining between them.

This chain links TRBV7-2 with TRBJ1-2, with TRBD1 as a possible D gene (5 bases). V lost 5 bases and J 5 bases, leaving 18 bases between the germline ends. The length of the CDR3 is 15 residues. Germline V CDR1 and CDR2: SGHTA, FQGNSA. In DNA form, the CDR3 reads TGTGCCAGCAGCCTTGAGTTCACAGGAGGATATGGCTACACCTTC. The encoded protein is CASSLEFTGGYGYTF.

The gene calls are TRBV9 and TRBJ2-1; the D gene is possibly TRBD2 (6 bases). V dropped 2 bases and J dropped 1 base, with 13 bases sitting between them. This CDR3 is 16 amino acids long. Germline values: CDR1 SGDLS, CDR2 YYNGEE. CDR3 region: CASSVLFAGSYNEQFF. The CDR3 region has the DNA TGTGCCAGCAGCGTCCTTTTTGCGGGATCCTACAATGAGCAGTTCTTC.

This clone was detected only a few times. The rearrangement uses TRBV2 and TRBJ1-1; D unclear. The V and J ends lost 6 bases and 4 bases respectively, with 9 bases between them. This CDR3 has 12 amino acids. Germline loops: CDR1 SNHLY, CDR2 FYNNEI. The CDR3 here is CASRKDGTEAFF. In nucleotides, the CDR3 is TGTGCCAGCAGGAAGGACGGCACTGAAGCTTTCTTT. Together with reference TRBV2 and TRBJ1-1, the CDR3 gives the full variable domain: EPEVTQTPSHQVTQMGQEVILRCVPISNHLYFYWYRQILGQKVEFLVSFYNNEISEKSEIFDDQFSVERPDGSNFTLKIRSTKLEDSAMYFCASRKDGTEAFFGQGTRLTVV.

In its sample, this clone was seen a few times. The V call is TRBV29-1, the J call TRBJ1-1; possible D gene TRBD1, 5 bases. CDR1 and CDR2 (germline): SQVTM, ANQGSEA. This CDR3 contains 12 residues. Trimming shortened V by 7 bases and J by 6 bases, and 15 bases separated the two germline ends. CDR3 amino acids: CSAPLRGAEAFF. In DNA form, the CDR3 reads TGCAGCGCCCCCTTGAGGGGCGCTGAAGCTTTCTTT.

This chain joins TRBV19 and TRBJ1-1; tentative D call: TRBD1 (5 bases). Trimming removed 1 base at V and 4 bases at J, with 19 bases between. Germline V gene data show CDR1 as LNHDA and CDR2 as SQIVND (reference sequence). This CDR3 has 17 amino acids. CDR3 bases: TGTGCCAGTAGTATAGGGACACTGATGCTACAACCCACTGAAGCTTTCTTT. This codes for CASSIGTLMLQPTEAFF.

This chain connects TRBV9 to TRBJ2-3, with D tentatively TRBD2 (5 bases). The CDR3 length is 15 residues. The V end was cut by 4 bases, the J end by 1 base, with 13 bases between. Germline-derived CDR1 and CDR2 are SGDLS and YYNGEE. CDR3 coding DNA: TGTGCCAGCAGCTTAAGCGGTTACCGCACAGATACGCAGTATTTT. Translation gives CASSLSGYRTDTQYF.

The chain couples TRBV15 to TRBJ2-7, with D uncertain. This CDR3 is built from 16 residues. V was pared by 4 bases and J by 3 bases, with 19 bases between. From germline, CDR1 is LNHNV and CDR2 YYDKDF (reference sequence). The DNA for the CDR3 is TGTGCCACCAGCAAGCCGCCGAGTGGCAGTTACTACGAGCAGTACTTC. Its protein is CATSKPPSGSYYEQYF.

V gene TRBV5-6 combines with J gene TRBJ2-5, with a tentative D call TRBD2 (7 bases). Germline V gene data show CDR1 as SGHDT and CDR2 as YYEEEE. Trimming cost V 3 bases and J 3 bases, with 15 bases left between them. The CDR3 has 15 amino acids. In nucleotides, the CDR3 is TGTGCCAGCAGCTGGGAGGGGAGGGGGAAAGAGACCCAGTACTTC. It encodes CASSWEGRGKETQYF.

The chain employs TRBV6-5 and TRBJ1-1; D gene uncertain. The V end lost 5 bases, the J end lost 6 bases, and 16 bases lay between the germline ends. The CDR3 totals 14 residues. Per germline, CDR1 MNHEY and CDR2 SVGAGI. The CDR3 is CASSRTPSLSEAFF. The DNA of the CDR3 is TGTGCCAGCAGTCGGACCCCCAGCTTATCTGAAGCTTTCTTT.